The present T cell receptor beta chain was sequenced within a study of blood T cell repertoires in COVID-19. Study-wide background: There were acute and convalescent COVID-19 samples, and they came from the United States, Italy and Spain. The analysed material was cDNA or gDNA that came from T cells, B-cell-depleted T cells, or PBMCs.

Authors' data handling: Amplification of reference gene primers was used by the study to estimate nucleated cell counts. Sequencing was performed with immunoSEQ multiplex PCR; in TCRdb, only in-frame clones are kept and a portion is missing. That table gives V, J and clone size, and the DNA gave D and trimming. This sample has some 120,000 clones, with around 89% found just once. The count of this clone is one. V lost 7 bases, J lost 9 bases, and 12 bases stayed unmatched. The CDR3 is 15 amino acids. Germline V gene sequence: CDR1 MNHEY, CDR2 SVGAGI. This TCR derives from a human donor in a cohort sampled during active COVID-19. The sequenced sample consisted of peripheral blood. The chain uses TRBV6-5 and TRBJ2-1, with 10 bases aligning to TRBD2. The CDR3 protein is CASKRRAGGPGEQFF. CDR3 in DNA: TGTGCCAGCAAACGAAGAGCGGGAGGGCCGGGTGAGCAGTTCTTC.